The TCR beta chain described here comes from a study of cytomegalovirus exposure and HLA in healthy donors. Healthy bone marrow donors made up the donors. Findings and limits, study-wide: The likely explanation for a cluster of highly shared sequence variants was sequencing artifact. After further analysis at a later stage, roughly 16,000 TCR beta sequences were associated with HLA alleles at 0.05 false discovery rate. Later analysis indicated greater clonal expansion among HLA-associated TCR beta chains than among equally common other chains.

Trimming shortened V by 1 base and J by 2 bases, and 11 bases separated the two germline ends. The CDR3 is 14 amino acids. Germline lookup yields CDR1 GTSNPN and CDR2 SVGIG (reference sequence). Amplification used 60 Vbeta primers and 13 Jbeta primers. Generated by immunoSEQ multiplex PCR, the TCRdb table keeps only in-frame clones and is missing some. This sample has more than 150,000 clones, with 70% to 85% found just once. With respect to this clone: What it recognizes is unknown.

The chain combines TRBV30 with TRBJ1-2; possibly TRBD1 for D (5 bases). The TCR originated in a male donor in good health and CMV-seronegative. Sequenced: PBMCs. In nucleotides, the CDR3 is TGTGCCTGGAGTGCCGGATACAGGAACTATGGCTACACCTTC. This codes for CAWSAGYRNYGYTF. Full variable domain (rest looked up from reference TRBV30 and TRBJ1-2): SQTIHQWPATLVQPVGSPLSLECTVEGTSNPNLYWYRQAAGRGLQLLFYSVGIGQISSEVPQNLSASRPQDRQFILSSKKLLLSDSGFYLCAWSAGYRNYGYTFGSGTRLTVV.